This TCR beta chain came from a study of blood T cell repertoires in COVID-19 (TCRdb year 2020). At the level of the whole study: Collaborator samples came from the United States, Italy and Spain and covered acute and convalescent phases of COVID-19. The material from the prospective study consisted of cDNA or gDNA derived from T cells, B-cell-depleted T cells, or PBMCs. The dataset comprised deeply sampled blood TCRbeta repertoires from subjects exposed to, actively infected with, or recovered from COVID-19. A freely available public database, intended as a resource for researchers studying the immune response to SARS-CoV-2, is where the repertoires were released. The samples were drawn from the first 160 participants of the ongoing ImmuneRACE study and from roughly 1,300 subjects provided by 6 global collaborators. Nearly every sample came with metadata listing a de-identified subject ID, COVID-19 status, age in years and sex. Where available, HLA class I and class II types were obtained from metadata supplied by the sample provider rather than from assay-based typing. Paper-wide results and their limitations: Clinical and demographic metadata were provided uncurated, with the amount varying by source and participant.

As to this clone: Its antigen specificity is not known. Per-base quality was not reported, and no clone a single base away is much larger than it.

V gives up 6 bases and J gives up 2 bases, and the segment between their germline ends measures 13 bases. The germline V gene yields MNHEY for CDR1 and SVGAGI for CDR2. From the cysteine through the phenylalanine, the CDR3 covers 14 amino acids. Only the CDR3 region is kept as DNA, spanning 42 bases read in frame from base 1. TCRbeta CDR3 regions were amplified from genomic DNA using the immunoSEQ Assay, a bias-controlled multiplex PCR. As for how the authors treated the data: The number of nucleated cells in each sample was estimated from the amplification of reference gene primers within the assay. Sequence reads were collapsed and filtered to measure the absolute abundance of every unique TCRbeta CDR3 rearrangement. For each sample, productive Simpson clonality was calculated by taking the square root of Simpson's diversity index across productive rearrangements. TCRdb re-hosts the immuneACCESS table, in-frame sequences only. Its copies lack some clones; in the studies checked, an unresolved V gene accounts for under half of them, and the cause for the rest is not known. V and J calls and clone size follow that table, whereas D and trimming were derived from the DNA. The sample yields a few hundred thousand clones; 70% to 90% were counted once. The ten largest clones add up to less than 8% of the sample.

Participants in the prospective study were enrolled through a virtual design, were aged about 18 to 90 years, and lived in fewer than 30 United States geographic areas. Cohort assignment in the prospective study relied on participant-reported clinical history from a screening survey and a study questionnaire. Mobile phlebotomists in the prospective study collected whole blood, serum and a nasopharyngeal or oropharyngeal swab from every participant. Participants in the prospective study had the option to provide additional blood draws and questionnaires over an approximately 2-month period. Before DNA extraction, blood samples from the prospective study were shipped at room temperature or frozen.

This sequence uses TRBV6-5 and TRBJ1-2; the best D guess is TRBD1, with 6 bases matching. The receptor was derived from a woman aged 40 to 50 with acute COVID-19. The sample taken for sequencing was PBMCs or T cells enriched from blood (not recorded which). The CDR3 in this case is CASRTDRQNYGYTF. Here is the DNA: TGTGCCAGCAGGACGGACAGACAAAACTATGGCTACACCTTC.